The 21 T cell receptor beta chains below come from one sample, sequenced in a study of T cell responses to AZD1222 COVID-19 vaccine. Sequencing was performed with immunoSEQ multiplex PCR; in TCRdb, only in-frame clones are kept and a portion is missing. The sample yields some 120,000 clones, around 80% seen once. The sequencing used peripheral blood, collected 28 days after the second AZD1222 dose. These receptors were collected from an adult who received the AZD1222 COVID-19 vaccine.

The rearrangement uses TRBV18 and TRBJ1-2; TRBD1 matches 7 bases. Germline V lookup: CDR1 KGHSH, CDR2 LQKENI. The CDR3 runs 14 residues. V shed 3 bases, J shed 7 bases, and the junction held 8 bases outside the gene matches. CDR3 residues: CASSPAQGETGYTF. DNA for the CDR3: TGTGCCAGCTCACCTGCCCAGGGGGAAACTGGCTACACCTTC.

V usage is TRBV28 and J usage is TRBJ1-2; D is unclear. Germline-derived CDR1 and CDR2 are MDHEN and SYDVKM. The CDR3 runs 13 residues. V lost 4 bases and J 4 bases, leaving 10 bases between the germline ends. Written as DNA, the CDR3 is TGTGCCAGCAGTTCCGCCCGGGGCTATGGCTACACCTTC. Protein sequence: CASSSARGYGYTF.

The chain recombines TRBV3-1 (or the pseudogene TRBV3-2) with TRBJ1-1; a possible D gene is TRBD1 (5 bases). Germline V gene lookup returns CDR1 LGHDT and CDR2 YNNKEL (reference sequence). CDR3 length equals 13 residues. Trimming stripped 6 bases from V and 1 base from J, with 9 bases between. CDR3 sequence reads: CASRPTGNTEAFF. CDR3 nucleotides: TGTGCCAGCAGACCTACAGGGAACACTGAAGCTTTCTTT.

The CDR3 region is CAWTRYGPVGTEAFF. The CDR3 DNA follows: TGTGCCTGGACCCGATACGGACCTGTGGGGACTGAAGCTTTCTTT. This chain uses TRBV30 with TRBJ1-1; no clear D. The length of the CDR3 is 15 residues. With 4 bases removed from V and 5 bases from J, the gap between germline ends came to 20 bases. CDR1 and CDR2 from the germline V gene are GTSNPN and SVGIG (reference sequence). The full variable domain, its missing parts supplied by reference TRBV30 and TRBJ1-1, is SQTIHQWPATLVQPVGSPLSLECTVEGTSNPNLYWYRQAAGRGLQLLFYSVGIGQISSEVPQNLSASRPQDRQFILSSKKLLLSDSGFYLCAWTRYGPVGTEAFFGQGTRLTVV.

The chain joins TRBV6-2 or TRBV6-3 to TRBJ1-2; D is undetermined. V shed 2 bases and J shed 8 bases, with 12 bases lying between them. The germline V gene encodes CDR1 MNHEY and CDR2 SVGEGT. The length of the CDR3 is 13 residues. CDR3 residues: CASSYTTRRGYTF. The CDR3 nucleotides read TGTGCCAGCAGTTACACGACCCGCCGGGGCTACACCTTC.

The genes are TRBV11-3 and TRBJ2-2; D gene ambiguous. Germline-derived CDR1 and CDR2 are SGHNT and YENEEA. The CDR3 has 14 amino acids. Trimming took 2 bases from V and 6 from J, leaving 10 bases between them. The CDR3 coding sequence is TGTGCCAGCAGCTTAAGCCCTCTTTCCGGGGAGCTGTTTTTT. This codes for CASSLSPLSGELFF.

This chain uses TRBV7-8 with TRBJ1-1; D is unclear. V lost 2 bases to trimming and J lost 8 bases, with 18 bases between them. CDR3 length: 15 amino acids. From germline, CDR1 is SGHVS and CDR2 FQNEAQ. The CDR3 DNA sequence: TGTGCCAGCAGCTTAATCGCCACAGTGGGGATGGAAGCTTTCTTT. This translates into CASSLIATVGMEAFF. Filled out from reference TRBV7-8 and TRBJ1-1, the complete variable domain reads GAGVSQSPRYKVAKRGQDVALRCDPISGHVSLFWYQQALGQGPEFLTYFQNEAQLDKSGLPSDRFFAERPEGSVSTLKIQRTQQEDSAVYLCASSLIATVGMEAFFGQGTRLTVV.

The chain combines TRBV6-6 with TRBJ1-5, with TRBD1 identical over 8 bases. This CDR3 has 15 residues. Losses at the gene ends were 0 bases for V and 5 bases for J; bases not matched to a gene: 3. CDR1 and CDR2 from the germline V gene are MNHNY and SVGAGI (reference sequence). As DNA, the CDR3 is TGTGCCAGCAGTTACTCGGTGGACAGGGATCAGCCCCAGCATTTT. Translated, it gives CASSYSVDRDQPQHF.

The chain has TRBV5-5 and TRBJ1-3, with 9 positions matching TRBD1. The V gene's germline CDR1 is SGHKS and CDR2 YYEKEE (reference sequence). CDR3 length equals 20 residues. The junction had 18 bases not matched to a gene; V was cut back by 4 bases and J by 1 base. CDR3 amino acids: CASSTLGQGVPGRSGNTIYF. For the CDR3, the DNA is TGTGCCAGCAGCACACTGGGACAGGGTGTTCCGGGTCGTTCTGGAAACACCATATATTTT. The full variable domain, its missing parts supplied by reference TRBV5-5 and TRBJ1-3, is DAGVTQSPTHLIKTRGQQVTLRCSPISGHKSVSWYQQVLGQGPQFIFQYYEKEERGRGNFPDRFSARQFPNYSSELNVNALLLGDSALYLCASSTLGQGVPGRSGNTIYFGEGSWLTVV.

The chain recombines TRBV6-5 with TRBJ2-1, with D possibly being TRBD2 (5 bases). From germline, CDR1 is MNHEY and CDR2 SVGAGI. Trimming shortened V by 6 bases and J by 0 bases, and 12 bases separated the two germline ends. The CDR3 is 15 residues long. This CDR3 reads CASRVALLSYNEQFF. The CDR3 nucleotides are TGTGCCAGCAGGGTAGCGCTTCTCTCCTACAATGAGCAGTTCTTC.

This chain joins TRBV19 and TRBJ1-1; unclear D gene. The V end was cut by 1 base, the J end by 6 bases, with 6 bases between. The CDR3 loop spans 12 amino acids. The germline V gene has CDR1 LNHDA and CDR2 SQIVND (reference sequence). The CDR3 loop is CASSIARSEAFF. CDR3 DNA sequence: TGTGCCAGTAGTATAGCCCGTTCTGAAGCTTTCTTT.

The chain's CDR3 is CATSSSRDYEQYF. The CDR3 DNA sequence: TGTGCCACCAGCAGCTCGAGGGATTACGAGCAGTACTTC. The chain recombines TRBV15 with TRBJ2-7; possible D gene TRBD2, 5 bases. The V gene's germline CDR1 is LNHNV and CDR2 YYDKDF (reference sequence). V lost 3 bases and J lost 4, with 10 bases in between. This CDR3 has 13 residues. Variable domain in full (rest from reference TRBV15 and TRBJ2-7): DAMVIQNPRYQVTQFGKPVTLSCSQTLNHNVMYWYQQKSSQAPKLLFHYYDKDFNNEADTPDNFQSRRPNTSFCFLDIRSPGLGDTAMYLCATSSSRDYEQYFGPGTRLTVT.

CDR3 sequence reads: CASSFGGEQYF. As DNA, the CDR3 is TGTGCCAGCAGTTTTGGGGGCGAGCAGTACTTC. V is TRBV6-5 and J is TRBJ2-7; D tentatively fits TRBD1 or TRBD2 (5 bases each). Per the germline V gene, CDR1 is MNHEY and CDR2 is SVGAGI. CDR3 length: 11 amino acids. Trimming removed 4 bases at V and 6 bases at J, with 7 bases between.

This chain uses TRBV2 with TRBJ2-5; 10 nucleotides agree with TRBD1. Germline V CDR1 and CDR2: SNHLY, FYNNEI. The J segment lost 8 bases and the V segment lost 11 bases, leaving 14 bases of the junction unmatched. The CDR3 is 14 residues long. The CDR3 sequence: CAGAARQGAGTQYF. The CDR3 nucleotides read TGTGCCGGAGCAGCGAGACAGGGGGCGGGTACCCAGTACTTC.

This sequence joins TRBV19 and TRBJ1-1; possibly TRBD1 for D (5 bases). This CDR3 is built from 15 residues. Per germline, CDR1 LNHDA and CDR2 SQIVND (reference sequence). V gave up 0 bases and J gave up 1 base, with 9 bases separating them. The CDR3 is CASSIEQGGNTEAFF. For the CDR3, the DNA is TGTGCCAGTAGTATAGAGCAGGGAGGGAACACTGAAGCTTTCTTT.

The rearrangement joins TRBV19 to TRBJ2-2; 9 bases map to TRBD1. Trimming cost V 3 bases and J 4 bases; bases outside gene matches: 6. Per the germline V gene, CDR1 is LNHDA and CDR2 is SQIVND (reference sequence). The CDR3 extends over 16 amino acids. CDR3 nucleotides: TGTGCCAGTAGTATTCTGGGACAGGGTTTCACCGGGGAGCTGTTTTTT. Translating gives CASSILGQGFTGELFF. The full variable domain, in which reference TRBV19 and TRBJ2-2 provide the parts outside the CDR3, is DGGITQSPKYLFRKEGQNVTLSCEQNLNHDAMYWYRQDPGQGLRLIYYSQIVNDFQKGDIAEGYSVSREKKESFPLTVTSAQKNPTAFYLCASSILGQGFTGELFFGEGSRLTVL.

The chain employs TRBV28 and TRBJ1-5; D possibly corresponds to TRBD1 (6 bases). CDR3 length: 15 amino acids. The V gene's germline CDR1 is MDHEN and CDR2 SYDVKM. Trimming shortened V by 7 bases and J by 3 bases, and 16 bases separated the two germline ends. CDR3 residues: CASKGQGQPNQPQHF. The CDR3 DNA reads TGTGCCAGCAAAGGGCAGGGGCAACCCAATCAGCCCCAGCATTTT.

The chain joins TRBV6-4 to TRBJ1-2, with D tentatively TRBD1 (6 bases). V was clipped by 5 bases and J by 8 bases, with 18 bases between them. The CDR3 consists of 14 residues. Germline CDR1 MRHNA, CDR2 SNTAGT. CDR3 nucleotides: TGTGCCAGCAGTTCAAGCGGGACACTCGAAGGCTACACCTTC. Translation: CASSSSGTLEGYTF.

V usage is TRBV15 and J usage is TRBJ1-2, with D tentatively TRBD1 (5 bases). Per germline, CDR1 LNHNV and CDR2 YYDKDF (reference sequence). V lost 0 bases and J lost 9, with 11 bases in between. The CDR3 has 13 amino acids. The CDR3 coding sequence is TGTGCCACCAGCAGAGATCCTTCAGGGAGCTACACCTTC. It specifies CATSRDPSGSYTF.

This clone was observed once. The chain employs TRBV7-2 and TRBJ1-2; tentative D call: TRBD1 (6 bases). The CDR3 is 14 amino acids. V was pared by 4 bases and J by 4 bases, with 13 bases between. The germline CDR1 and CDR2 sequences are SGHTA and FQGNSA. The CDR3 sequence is CASSSGGDIYGYTF. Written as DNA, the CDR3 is TGTGCCAGCAGCTCGGGTGGGGACATCTATGGCTACACCTTC.

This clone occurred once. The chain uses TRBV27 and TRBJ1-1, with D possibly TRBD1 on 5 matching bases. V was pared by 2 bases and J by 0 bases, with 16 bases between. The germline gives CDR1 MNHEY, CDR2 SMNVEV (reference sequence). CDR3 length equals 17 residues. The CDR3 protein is CASSLRSGPGVNTEAFF. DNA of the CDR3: TGTGCCAGCAGTTTAAGGTCGGGACCCGGAGTGAACACTGAAGCTTTCTTT.